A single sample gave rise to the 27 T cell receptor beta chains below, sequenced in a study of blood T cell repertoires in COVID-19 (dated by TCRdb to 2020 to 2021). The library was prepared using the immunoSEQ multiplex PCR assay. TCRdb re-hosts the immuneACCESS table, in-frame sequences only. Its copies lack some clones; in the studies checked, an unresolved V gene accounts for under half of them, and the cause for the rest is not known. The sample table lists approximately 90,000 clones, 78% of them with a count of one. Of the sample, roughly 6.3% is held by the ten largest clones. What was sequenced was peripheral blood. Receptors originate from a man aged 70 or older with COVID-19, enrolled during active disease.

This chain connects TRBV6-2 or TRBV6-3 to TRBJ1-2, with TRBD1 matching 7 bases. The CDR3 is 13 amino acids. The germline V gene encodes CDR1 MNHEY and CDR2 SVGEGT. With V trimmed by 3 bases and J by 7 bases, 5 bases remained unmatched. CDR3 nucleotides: TGTGCCAGCAGTTATGGACAGGATGGTGGCTACACCTTC. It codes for CASSYGQDGGYTF.

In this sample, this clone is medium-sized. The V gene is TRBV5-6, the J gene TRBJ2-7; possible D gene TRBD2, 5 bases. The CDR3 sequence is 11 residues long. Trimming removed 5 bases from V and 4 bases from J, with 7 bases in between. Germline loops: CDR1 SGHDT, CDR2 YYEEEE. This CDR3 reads CASSSGYEQYF. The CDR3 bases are TGTGCCAGCAGTTCGGGGTACGAGCAGTACTTC.

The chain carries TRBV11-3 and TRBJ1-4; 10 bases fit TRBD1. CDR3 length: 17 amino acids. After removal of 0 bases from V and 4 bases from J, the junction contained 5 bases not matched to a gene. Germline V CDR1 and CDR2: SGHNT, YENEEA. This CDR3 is CASSLDAGQGYNEKLFF. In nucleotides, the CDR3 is TGTGCCAGCAGCTTAGATGCGGGACAGGGGTATAATGAAAAACTGTTTTTT.

The CDR3 here is CASSQTAKHYGYTF. The CDR3 coding sequence is TGTGCCAGCAGCCAGACAGCTAAACACTATGGCTACACCTTC. The chain recombines TRBV3-1 (or the pseudogene TRBV3-2) with TRBJ1-2; D possibly corresponds to TRBD1 (5 bases). Trimming removed 3 bases at V and 3 bases at J, with 11 bases between. The CDR3 is 14 amino acids. Germline V gene lookup returns CDR1 LGHDT and CDR2 YNNKEL (reference sequence).

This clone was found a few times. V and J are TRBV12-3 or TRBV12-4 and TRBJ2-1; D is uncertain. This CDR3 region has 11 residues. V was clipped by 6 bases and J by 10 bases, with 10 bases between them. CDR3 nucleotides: TGTGCCAGCAGGGGCAAGGAAGAGCAGTTCTTC. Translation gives CASRGKEEQFF.

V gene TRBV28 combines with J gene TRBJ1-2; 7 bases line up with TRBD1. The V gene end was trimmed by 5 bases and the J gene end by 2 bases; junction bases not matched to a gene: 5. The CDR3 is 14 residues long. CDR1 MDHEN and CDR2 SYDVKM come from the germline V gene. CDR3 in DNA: TGTGCCAGCAGTACCCGGACAGGAAACTATGGCTACACCTTC. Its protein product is CASSTRTGNYGYTF.

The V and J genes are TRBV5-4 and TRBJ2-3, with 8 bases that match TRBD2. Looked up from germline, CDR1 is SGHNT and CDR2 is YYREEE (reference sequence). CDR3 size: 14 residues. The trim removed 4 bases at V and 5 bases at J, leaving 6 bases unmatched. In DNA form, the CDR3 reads TGTGCCAGCAGCCCCGGGACTAGAAGAGATACGCAGTATTTT. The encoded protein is CASSPGTRRDTQYF.

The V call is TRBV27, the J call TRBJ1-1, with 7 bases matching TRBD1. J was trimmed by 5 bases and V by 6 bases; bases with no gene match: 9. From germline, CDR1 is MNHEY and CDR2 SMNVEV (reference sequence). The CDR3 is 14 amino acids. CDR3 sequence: CASSEVYRGTEAFF. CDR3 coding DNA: TGTGCCAGCAGCGAAGTATACAGGGGTACTGAAGCTTTCTTT.

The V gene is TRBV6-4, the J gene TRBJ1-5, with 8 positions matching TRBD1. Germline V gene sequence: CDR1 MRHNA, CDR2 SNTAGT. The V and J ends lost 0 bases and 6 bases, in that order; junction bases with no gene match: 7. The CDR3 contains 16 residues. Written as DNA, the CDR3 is TGTGCCAGCAGTGACTCAAAACACAGGGGGAGTCAGCCCCAGCATTTT. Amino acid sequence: CASSDSKHRGSQPQHF.

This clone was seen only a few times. This CDR3 is CASSRQGGYTF. The CDR3 DNA reads as TGTGCCAGCAGTCGACAGGGTGGCTACACCTTC. J is TRBJ1-2 and V is TRBV28, with 7 bases aligning to TRBD1. The junction had 1 base not matched to a gene; V was cut back by 5 bases and J by 7 bases. Germline CDR1 is MDHEN and CDR2 is SYDVKM. CDR3 length: 11 residues.

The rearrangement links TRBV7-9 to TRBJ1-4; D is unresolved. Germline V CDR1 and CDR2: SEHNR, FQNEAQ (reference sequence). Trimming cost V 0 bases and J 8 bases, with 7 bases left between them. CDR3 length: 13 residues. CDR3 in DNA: TGTGCCAGCAGCTTAGCGTACAGCGAAAAACTGTTTTTT. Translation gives CASSLAYSEKLFF.

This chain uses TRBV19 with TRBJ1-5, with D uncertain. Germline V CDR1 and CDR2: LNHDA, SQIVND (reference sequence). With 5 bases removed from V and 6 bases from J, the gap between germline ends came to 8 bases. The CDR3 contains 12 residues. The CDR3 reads CASSARSQPQHF. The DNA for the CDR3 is TGTGCCAGTAGTGCCAGAAGTCAGCCCCAGCATTTT.

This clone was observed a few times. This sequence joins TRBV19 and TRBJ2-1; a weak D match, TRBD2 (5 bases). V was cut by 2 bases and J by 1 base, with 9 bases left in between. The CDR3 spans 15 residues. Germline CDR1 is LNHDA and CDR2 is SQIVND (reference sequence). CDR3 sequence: CASSISSESYNEQFF. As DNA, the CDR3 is TGTGCCAGTAGTATAAGTAGCGAGTCCTACAATGAGCAGTTCTTC. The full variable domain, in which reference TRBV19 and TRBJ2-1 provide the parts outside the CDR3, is DGGITQSPKYLFRKEGQNVTLSCEQNLNHDAMYWYRQDPGQGLRLIYYSQIVNDFQKGDIAEGYSVSREKKESFPLTVTSAQKNPTAFYLCASSISSESYNEQFFGPGTRLTVL.

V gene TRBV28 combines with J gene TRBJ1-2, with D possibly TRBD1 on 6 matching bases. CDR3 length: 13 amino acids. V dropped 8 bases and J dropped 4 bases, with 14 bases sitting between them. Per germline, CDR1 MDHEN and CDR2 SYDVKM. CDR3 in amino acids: CASGERGPYGYTF. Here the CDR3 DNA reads TGTGCCAGCGGAGAGCGGGGGCCCTATGGCTACACCTTC.

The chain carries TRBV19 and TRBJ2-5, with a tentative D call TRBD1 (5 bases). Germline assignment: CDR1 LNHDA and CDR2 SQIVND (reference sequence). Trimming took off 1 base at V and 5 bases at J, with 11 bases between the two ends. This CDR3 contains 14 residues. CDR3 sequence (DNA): TGTGCCAGTAGTATAGCGGCAGGGCGGGAGACCCAGTACTTC. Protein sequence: CASSIAAGRETQYF.

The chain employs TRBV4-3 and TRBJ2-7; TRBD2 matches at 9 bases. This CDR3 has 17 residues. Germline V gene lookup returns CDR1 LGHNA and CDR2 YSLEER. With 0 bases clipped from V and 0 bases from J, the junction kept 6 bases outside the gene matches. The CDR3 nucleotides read TGCGCCAGCAGCCAAGAAGCCCAGCGGGGGGACTCCTACGAGCAGTACTTC. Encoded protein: CASSQEAQRGDSYEQYF.

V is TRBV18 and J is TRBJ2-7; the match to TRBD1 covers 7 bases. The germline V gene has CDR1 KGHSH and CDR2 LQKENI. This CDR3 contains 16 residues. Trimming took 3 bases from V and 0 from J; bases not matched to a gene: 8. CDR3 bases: TGTGCCAGCTCACCCCCACAGGGGCCTAGCTCCTACGAGCAGTACTTC. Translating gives CASSPPQGPSSYEQYF.

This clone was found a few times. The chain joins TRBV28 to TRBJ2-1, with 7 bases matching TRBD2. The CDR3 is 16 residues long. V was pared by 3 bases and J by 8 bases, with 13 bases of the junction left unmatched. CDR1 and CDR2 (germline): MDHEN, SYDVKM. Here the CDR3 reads CASSFSGAGATDEQFF. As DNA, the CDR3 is TGTGCCAGCAGTTTTTCCGGTGCGGGAGCGACAGATGAGCAGTTCTTC.

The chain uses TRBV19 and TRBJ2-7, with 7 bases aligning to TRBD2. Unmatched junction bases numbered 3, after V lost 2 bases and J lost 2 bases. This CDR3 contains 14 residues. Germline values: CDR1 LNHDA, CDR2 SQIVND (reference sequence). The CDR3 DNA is TGTGCCAGTAGTATAACCAGCGGGACCTACGAGCAGTACTTC. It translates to CASSITSGTYEQYF.

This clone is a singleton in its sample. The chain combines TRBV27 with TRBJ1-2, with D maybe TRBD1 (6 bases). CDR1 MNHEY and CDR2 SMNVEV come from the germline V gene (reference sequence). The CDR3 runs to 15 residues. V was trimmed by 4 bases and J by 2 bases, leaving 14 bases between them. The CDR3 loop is CASSSPGQSNYGYTF. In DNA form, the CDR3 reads TGTGCCAGCAGTTCTCCGGGACAATCAAACTATGGCTACACCTTC.

CDR3 region: CASSLVLGQGGTGELFF. In nucleotides, the CDR3 is TGTGCCAGCAGCTTAGTCTTAGGACAGGGAGGAACCGGGGAGCTGTTTTTT. This rearrangement joins TRBV11-2 to TRBJ2-2, with TRBD1 matching 8 bases. This CDR3 is 17 amino acids long. CDR1 SGHAT and CDR2 FQNNGV come from the germline V gene. V shed 1 base, J shed 5 bases, and the junction held 9 bases outside the gene matches.

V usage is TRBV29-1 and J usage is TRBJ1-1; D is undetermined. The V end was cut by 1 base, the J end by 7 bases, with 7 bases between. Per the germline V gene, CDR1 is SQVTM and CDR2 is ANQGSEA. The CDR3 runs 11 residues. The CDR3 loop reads CSVEAGFEAFF. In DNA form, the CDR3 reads TGCAGCGTTGAAGCGGGATTTGAAGCTTTCTTT.

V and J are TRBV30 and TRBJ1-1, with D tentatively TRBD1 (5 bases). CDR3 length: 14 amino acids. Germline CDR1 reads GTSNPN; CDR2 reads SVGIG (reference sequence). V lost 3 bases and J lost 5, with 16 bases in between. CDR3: CAWSPGLLGTEAFF. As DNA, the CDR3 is TGTGCCTGGAGCCCGGGACTACTGGGAACTGAAGCTTTCTTT.

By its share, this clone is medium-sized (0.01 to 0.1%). The chain's CDR3 is CASSFDNSYEQYF. CDR3 bases: TGTGCCAGCAGTTTCGACAACTCCTACGAGCAGTACTTC. The chain joins TRBV12-3 or TRBV12-4 to TRBJ2-7; D is uncertain. Trimming stripped 3 bases from V and 0 bases from J, with 6 bases between. The CDR3 covers 13 residues.

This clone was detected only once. DNA of the CDR3: TGTGCCAGCTCTACCCCGGGTGAAGCTAGCTATGGCTACACCTTC. This sequence encodes CASSTPGEASYGYTF. The gene calls are TRBV19 and TRBJ1-2, with no clear D. CDR3 length: 15 amino acids. Germline loops: CDR1 LNHDA, CDR2 SQIVND (reference sequence). V lost 9 bases, J lost 4 bases, and 21 bases lay in between.

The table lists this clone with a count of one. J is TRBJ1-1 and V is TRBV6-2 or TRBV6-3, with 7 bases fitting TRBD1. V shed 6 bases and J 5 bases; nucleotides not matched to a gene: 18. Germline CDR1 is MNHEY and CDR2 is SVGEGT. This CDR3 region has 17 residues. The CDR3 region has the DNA TGTGCCAGCAGCCACCCCGAGGGGGCTTTTTCAAGGACTGAAGCTTTCTTT. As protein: CASSHPEGAFSRTEAFF.

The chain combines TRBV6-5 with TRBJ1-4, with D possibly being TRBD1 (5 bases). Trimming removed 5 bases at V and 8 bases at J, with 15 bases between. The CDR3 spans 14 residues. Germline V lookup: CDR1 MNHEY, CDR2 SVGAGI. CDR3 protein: CASSTSGIGEKLFF. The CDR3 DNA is TGTGCCAGCAGTACTTCAGGGATTGGAGAAAAACTGTTTTTT.